This note documents a single T cell receptor (beta chain) sequence. Germline CDR1 and CDR2: MNHEY and SVGAGI. The CDR3 totals 15 residues. V lost 4 bases to trimming and J lost 5 bases; unmatched junction nucleotides: 10. The CD8+ and CD4+ T cells were negatively isolated, with the TEMRA cells enriched by FACS. Random hexamers served to reverse transcribe roughly 0.5 to 1 ug RNA. From the immunoSEQ multiplex PCR reads, TCRdb called clonotypes with MiXCR, one entry per CDR3 protein. This sample carries 200,000 or so distinct CDR3 sequences, approximately 90% of them seen once, and the ten largest clones take over 0.1%. The data belong to a study of CD8 T cells in Susac syndrome.

Material for sequencing was CD8+ T cells from PBMCs. The sequence was collected from a human donor with multiple sclerosis. The chain joins TRBV6-5 to TRBJ2-7; TRBD2 aligns across 8 bases. The CDR3 spells CASSSTSGNGHEQYF. CDR3 nucleotides: TGTGCCAGCAGTTCTACTAGCGGTAACGGCCACGAGCAGTACTTC.